This T cell receptor (beta chain) comes out of a study of blood T cells in healthy people across ages. Every donor provided 9.5 to 10 milliliters of peripheral blood. This clonotype was seen more than once but under ten times. It was with a sample-barcoded 5' primer and a J-beta primer mix that a second PCR of about 6 to 12 cycles was run. A single record per CDR3 protein comes from TCRdb applying MiXCR to the 5' RACE reads. Of 600,000 to 1,000,000 distinct CDR3 sequences listed, approximately 25% were seen once; the top ten hold under 4.5%. The CDR3 sequence is 13 residues long. Deletions cut 8 bases from V and 0 bases from J, with 10 bases between. Germline V gives CDR1 SGHVS, CDR2 FQNEAQ. The data were also submitted as part of a second study, on T cells of mothers and their children. This second report adds: Random nucleotides (2-4) and sample barcodes were added by the M1S primer used in the second PCR.

The chain combines TRBV7-8 with TRBJ1-1; no reliable D call. The TCR sequence derives from a boy aged 5-17 years in good health. Sequences were obtained from blood. In DNA, the CDR3 is TGTGCCAGCGGCCGTAACATGAACACTGAAGCTTTCTTT. This codes for CASGRNMNTEAFF. The variable domain in full, with the rest retrieved from reference TRBV7-8 and TRBJ1-1, is GAGVSQSPRYKVAKRGQDVALRCDPISGHVSLFWYQQALGQGPEFLTYFQNEAQLDKSGLPSDRFFAERPEGSVSTLKIQRTQQEDSAVYLCASGRNMNTEAFFGQGTRLTVV.